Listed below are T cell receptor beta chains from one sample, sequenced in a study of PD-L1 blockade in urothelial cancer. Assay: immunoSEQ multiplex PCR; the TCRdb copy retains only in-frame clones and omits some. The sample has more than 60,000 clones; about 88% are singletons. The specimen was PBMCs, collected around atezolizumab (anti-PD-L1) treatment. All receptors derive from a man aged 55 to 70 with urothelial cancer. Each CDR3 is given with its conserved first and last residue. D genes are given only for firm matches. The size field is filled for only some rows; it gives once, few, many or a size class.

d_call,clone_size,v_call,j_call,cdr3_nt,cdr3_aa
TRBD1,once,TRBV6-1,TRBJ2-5,TGTGCCAGCAGTGAGGGACAGCAAGAGACCCAGTACTTC,CASSEGQQETQYF
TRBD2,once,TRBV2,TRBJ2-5,TGTGCCAGCAGAACGGGACTAGCGGGAACGGGTGAGACCCAGTACTTC,CASRTGLAGTGETQYF
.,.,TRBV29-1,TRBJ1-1,TGCAGCGTTGTGAGGAGCCTGGGCACTGAAGCTTTCTTT,CSVVRSLGTEAFF
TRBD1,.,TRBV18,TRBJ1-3,TGTGCCAGCTCACTACAACAGGGGGCGTCTGGAAACACCATATATTTT,CASSLQQGASGNTIYF
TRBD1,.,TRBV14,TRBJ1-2,TGTGCCAGCAGCCAAGAGCTTAGGACAGGCCCCTATGGCTACACCTTC,CASSQELRTGPYGYTF
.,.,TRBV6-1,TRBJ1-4,TGTGCCAGCAGGGAAGGTATAGCAACTAATGAAAAACTGTTTTTT,CASREGIATNEKLFF
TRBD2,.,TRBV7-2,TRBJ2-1,TGTGCCAGCAGCCCCGGGGAGGGGATCTCGTTCTTC,CASSPGEGISFF
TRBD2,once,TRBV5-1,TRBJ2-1,TGCGCCAGCAGTCCGGGACTAGCGGGAGTTGACGAGCAGTTCTTC,CASSPGLAGVDEQFF
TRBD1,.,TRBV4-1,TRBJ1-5,TGCGCCAGCAGCCAAGATCCTTCCGGGACAGACTATAGCAATCAGCCCCAGCATTTT,CASSQDPSGTDYSNQPQHF
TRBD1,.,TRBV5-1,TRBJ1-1,TGCGCCAGCAGCTTGGTGGGGGACAGCACTGAAGCTTTCTTT,CASSLVGDSTEAFF
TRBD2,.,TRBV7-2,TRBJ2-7,TGTGCCAGCAGCTCGGGACTAGCGGGCAGCTCCTACGAGCAGTACTTC,CASSSGLAGSSYEQYF
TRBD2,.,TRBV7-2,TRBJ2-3,TGTGCCAGCAGCGATGGGAGAGCGGGAGAGGTAGATACGCAGTATTTT,CASSDGRAGEVDTQYF
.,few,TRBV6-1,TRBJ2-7,TGTGCCAGCAGTGACCAGGGTTACGAGCAGTACTTC,CASSDQGYEQYF
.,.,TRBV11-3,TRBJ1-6,TGTGCCACCCAGCAGGGGTCCTATTCACCCCTCCACTTT,CATQQGSYSPLHF
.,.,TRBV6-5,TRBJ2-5,TGTGCCAGCAGTTATGGAGCCGGGTGGCAGACCCAGTACTTC,CASSYGAGWQTQYF
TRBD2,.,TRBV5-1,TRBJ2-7,TGCGCCAGCAGCAACTCAGGGACTAGCGGGACCGAGCAGTACTTC,CASSNSGTSGTEQYF
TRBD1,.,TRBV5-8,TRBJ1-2,TGTGCCAGCAGCGACTCCAGGGGGCCATATGGCTACACCTTC,CASSDSRGPYGYTF
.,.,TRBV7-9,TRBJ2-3,TGTGCCAGCAGTTACACCCAGGGGATGAAAACAGATACGCAGTATTTT,CASSYTQGMKTDTQYF
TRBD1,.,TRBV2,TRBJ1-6,TGTGCCAGCAGTTATGGGACAGGGGCCCCGACTAATTCACCCCTCCACTTT,CASSYGTGAPTNSPLHF
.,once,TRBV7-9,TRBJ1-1,TGTGCCAGCAGCCACAGGGAATCGAACACTGAAGCTTTCTTT,CASSHRESNTEAFF
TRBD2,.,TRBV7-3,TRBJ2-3,TGTGCCAGCAGCCCCCGCGGGACTAGCGGGGGGGATACGCAGTATTTT,CASSPRGTSGGDTQYF
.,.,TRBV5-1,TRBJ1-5,TGCGCCAGCAGCTTGGGAGACGGGTACAATCAGCCCCAGCATTTT,CASSLGDGYNQPQHF
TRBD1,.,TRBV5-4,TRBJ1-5,TGTGCCAGCAGCTTAGGGACAGGCAATCAGCCCCAGCATTTT,CASSLGTGNQPQHF
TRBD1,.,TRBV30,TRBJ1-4,TGTGCCGCCTCGACAGGGCCTAATGAAAAACTGTTTTTT,CAASTGPNEKLFF
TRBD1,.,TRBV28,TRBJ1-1,TGTGCCTGCCAACCCGGGACAGGTCGTACGGAAGCTTTCTTT,CACQPGTGRTEAFF
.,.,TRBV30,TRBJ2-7,TGTGCCTGGAGTACCAGGGACGAGCAGTACTTC,CAWSTRDEQYF
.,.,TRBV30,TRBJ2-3,TGTGCCTGGAGTGTTACCGAACCCGGCCGGAGGGATACGCAGTATTTT,CAWSVTEPGRRDTQYF
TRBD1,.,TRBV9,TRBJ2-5,TGTGCCAGCAGCCCAGGGGACAGGGTAGAAGAGACCCAGTACTTC,CASSPGDRVEETQYF
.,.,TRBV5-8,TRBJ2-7,TGTGCCAGCAGCTACACCCTCCGCCAGGGGTTGGGCGAGCAGTACTTC,CASSYTLRQGLGEQYF
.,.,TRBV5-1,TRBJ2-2,TGCGCCAGCAGCTTGGATCGGGGTTCCGGGGAGCTGTTTTTT,CASSLDRGSGELFF
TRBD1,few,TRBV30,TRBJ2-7,TGTGCCTGGAGTGTTGGCAGGGGGCCCTACGAGCAGTACTTC,CAWSVGRGPYEQYF